One sample yielded the 27 T cell receptor beta chains listed below, sequenced in a study of shared clonotypes between healthy human individuals. This table comes from immunoSEQ multiplex PCR, and its TCRdb copy is limited to in-frame clones, with some not included. This sample yields some 1.5 million clones, of which approximately 97% are seen a single time; approximately 1% belongs to the top ten. Sequences were obtained from naive CD4+ T cells sorted from blood. The subset was: CD45RA+ positively selected. These TCRs come from a man in his thirties or forties in good health.

V and J are TRBV29-1 and TRBJ2-3, with TRBD2 matching over 12 bases. This CDR3 contains 16 residues. Looked up from germline, CDR1 is SQVTM and CDR2 is ANQGSEA. V shed 4 bases, J shed 3 bases, and the junction held 8 bases outside the gene matches. The CDR3 sequence: CSVVGTTSGRTDTQYF. DNA for the CDR3: TGCAGCGTTGTGGGGACGACTAGCGGGAGAACAGATACGCAGTATTTT.

The chain uses TRBV5-6 and TRBJ1-1; D possibly corresponds to TRBD1 (5 bases). The V end lost 4 bases, the J end lost 10 bases, and 14 bases lay between the germline ends. CDR1 is SGHDT, CDR2 YYEEEE, per germline. The CDR3 sequence is 12 residues long. The CDR3 loop reads CASSRTGEGAFF. The CDR3 nucleotides are TGTGCCAGCAGCCGCACGGGGGAGGGAGCTTTCTTT.

The chain is built from TRBV6-1 and TRBJ2-7; tentatively, D is TRBD1 (5 bases). V was shortened by 8 bases and J by 6 bases, with 8 bases between the two germline ends. This CDR3 has 10 amino acids. CDR1 MNHNS and CDR2 SASEGT come from the germline V gene. CDR3 nucleotide sequence: TGTGCCAGCGCCAGGGTCGAGCAGTACTTC. Translating it yields CASARVEQYF.

V gene TRBV2 combines with J gene TRBJ1-2; 7 nucleotides match TRBD1. The V and J ends lost 7 bases and 4 bases, in that order; junction bases with no gene match: 9. Germline lookup yields CDR1 SNHLY and CDR2 FYNNEI. The CDR3 is 14 amino acids. As DNA, the CDR3 is TGTGCCAGCACGCGACAGGGTGGTGGCTATGGCTACACCTTC. It specifies CASTRQGGGYGYTF.

Only one count was recorded for this clone. The chain recombines TRBV15 with TRBJ1-2, with a tentative D call TRBD1 (5 bases). Trimming removed 4 bases from V and 7 bases from J, with 28 bases in between. This CDR3 region has 18 residues. Germline CDR1 reads LNHNV; CDR2 reads YYDKDF (reference sequence). CDR3 region: CATSIKGTGRQIPGGYTF. DNA of the CDR3: TGTGCCACCAGCATAAAGGGGACCGGACGGCAAATTCCGGGTGGCTACACCTTC.

This chain connects TRBV18 to TRBJ2-5, with D uncertain. The germline V and J ends were trimmed by 2 bases and 5 bases, with 6 bases remaining between them. Germline V gene sequence: CDR1 KGHSH, CDR2 LQKENI. The CDR3 has 12 residues. The CDR3 is CASSPMLETQYF. CDR3 nucleotides: TGTGCCAGCTCACCAATGTTGGAGACCCAGTACTTC. Supplemented by reference TRBV18 and TRBJ2-5, the full variable domain reads NAGVMQNPRHLVRRRGQEARLRCSPMKGHSHVYWYRQLPEEGLKFMVYLQKENIIDESGMPKERFSAEFPKEGPSILRIQQVVRGDSAAYFCASSPMLETQYFGPGTRLLVL.

V gene TRBV7-2 combines with J gene TRBJ2-2; D gene unclear. Trimming stripped 5 bases from V and 5 bases from J, with 15 bases between. CDR3 length: 15 residues. Germline lookup yields CDR1 SGHTA and CDR2 FQGNSA. CDR3 loop: CASSPMPMGTGELFF. The CDR3 nucleotides are TGTGCCAGCAGCCCTATGCCGATGGGGACCGGGGAGCTGTTTTTT.

This sequence joins TRBV19 and TRBJ2-7, with D perhaps matching TRBD1 or TRBD2 (5 bases each). V was cut by 1 base and J by 0 bases, with 13 bases left in between. This CDR3 spans 16 amino acids. Germline assignment: CDR1 LNHDA and CDR2 SQIVND (reference sequence). The CDR3 DNA is TGTGCCAGTAGTATAGCTTCCGGGACGGTCTCCTACGAGCAGTACTTC. It translates to CASSIASGTVSYEQYF.

V gene TRBV11-2 combines with J gene TRBJ2-3; TRBD2 matches 11 bases. Germline CDR1 and CDR2: SGHAT and FQNNGV. J gave up 1 base and V 2 bases, and 2 bases lay outside the gene matches. The CDR3 is 16 amino acids. The CDR3 here is CASSLLAGGRTDTQYF. CDR3 nucleotides: TGTGCCAGCAGCTTACTAGCGGGAGGCCGCACAGATACGCAGTATTTT. The full variable domain, with the rest looked up from reference TRBV11-2 and TRBJ2-3, is EAGVAQSPRYKIIEKRQSVAFWCNPISGHATLYWYQQILGQGPKLLIQFQNNGVVDDSQLPKDRFSAERLKGVDSTLKIQPAKLEDSAVYLCASSLLAGGRTDTQYFGPGTRLTVL.

The J gene is TRBJ2-2, the V gene TRBV6-1, with a tentative D call TRBD2 (5 bases). The length of the CDR3 is 14 residues. In germline, CDR1 is MNHNS, CDR2 SASEGT. The chain's CDR3 is CASGRLANTGELFF. The CDR3 DNA follows: TGTGCGTCGGGGAGACTCGCGAACACCGGGGAGCTGTTTTTT.

The rearrangement uses TRBV7-2 and TRBJ2-3; no clear D gene. Germline CDR1 SGHTA, CDR2 FQGNSA. This CDR3 comprises 12 residues. V was cut by 5 bases and J by 10 bases, with 13 bases left in between. DNA of the CDR3: TGTGCCAGCAGCCGACCACCACTCCCGCAGTATTTT. It encodes CASSRPPLPQYF. Full variable domain (rest looked up from reference TRBV7-2 and TRBJ2-3): GAGVSQSPSNKVTEKGKDVELRCDPISGHTALYWYRQSLGQGLEFLIYFQGNSAPDKSGLPSDRFSAERTGGSVSTLTIQRTQQEDSAVYLCASSRPPLPQYFGPGTRLTVL.

The rearrangement uses TRBV5-1 and TRBJ2-3, with 10 bases fitting TRBD2. There are 15 residues in the CDR3. Germline V gives CDR1 SGHRS, CDR2 YFSETQ. Trimming cost V 2 bases and J 5 bases; bases outside gene matches: 5. CDR3: CASSLGTSVGDTQYF. CDR3 in DNA: TGCGCCAGCAGCTTAGGGACTAGCGTAGGAGATACGCAGTATTTT.

The chain combines TRBV10-3 with TRBJ2-7, with 7 bases that match TRBD2. The CDR3 sequence is 14 residues long. V was clipped by 7 bases and J by 3 bases; unmatched bases: 9. Germline V gene data show CDR1 as ENHRY and CDR2 as SYGVKD. The CDR3 spells CAIMAGVGVYEQYF. In DNA, the CDR3 is TGTGCCATCATGGCGGGAGTAGGTGTCTACGAGCAGTACTTC.

The V and J genes are TRBV18 and TRBJ2-7; D remains unclear. Trimming shortened V by 5 bases and J by 7 bases, and 18 bases separated the two germline ends. The CDR3 sequence is 14 residues long. Germline CDR1 KGHSH, CDR2 LQKENI. This chain's CDR3 is CASSKKSPSTEQYF. The CDR3 DNA reads as TGTGCCAGCTCAAAAAAGTCGCCATCTACGGAGCAGTACTTC.

As regards this clone: Other nucleotide sequences from this sample produce the same CDR3. The rearrangement joins TRBV18 to TRBJ2-1; D may be TRBD2 (5 bases). V was cut by 3 bases and J by 0 bases, with 9 bases left in between. The germline V gene encodes CDR1 KGHSH and CDR2 LQKENI. CDR3 length: 15 residues. Here the CDR3 reads CASSPAGPSYNEQFF. The CDR3 nucleotides read TGTGCCAGCTCACCGGCGGGTCCCTCCTACAATGAGCAGTTCTTC.

The CDR3 DNA is TGCGCCAGCAGCTTGGAGGGACAGGCCCAGTACTTC. Translating it yields CASSLEGQAQYF. This sequence joins TRBV5-1 and TRBJ2-5; 8 positions agree with TRBD1. The CDR3 sequence is 12 residues long. The ends lost 0 bases at V and 9 bases at J; junction bases unmatched: 1. CDR1 and CDR2 from the germline V gene are SGHRS and YFSETQ.

The chain combines TRBV18 with TRBJ2-7; 8 bases match TRBD1. CDR3 length: 19 amino acids. CDR1 KGHSH and CDR2 LQKENI come from the germline V gene. The V segment lost 6 bases and the J segment 0 bases; nucleotides outside the gene matches: 19. The CDR3 DNA sequence: TGTGCCAGCTCGCTCGGGACAGGCCTAAATAGCCCATTCTCCTACGAGCAGTACTTC. It codes for CASSLGTGLNSPFSYEQYF.

The V gene is TRBV28, the J gene TRBJ2-1; weak D call: TRBD2 (6 bases). V was pared by 5 bases and J by 5 bases, with 16 bases between. There are 15 residues in the CDR3. The germline CDR1 and CDR2 sequences are MDHEN and SYDVKM. In nucleotides, the CDR3 is TGTGCCAGCAGTGACTGGGGGGAAGGGCACAATGAGCAGTTCTTC. Its protein is CASSDWGEGHNEQFF.

The chain joins TRBV6-1 to TRBJ2-7; D possibly uses TRBD1 or TRBD2 (5 bases each). The CDR3 consists of 14 residues. Germline assignment: CDR1 MNHNS and CDR2 SASEGT. V lost 6 bases to trimming and J lost 0 bases, with 12 bases between them. The CDR3 reads CASSRDPSSYEQYF. DNA of the CDR3: TGTGCCAGCAGCCGGGACCCTAGCTCCTACGAGCAGTACTTC.

V and J are TRBV11-2 and TRBJ2-1, with a tentative D call TRBD2 (5 bases). CDR3 length: 16 residues. Trimming stripped 6 bases from V and 5 bases from J, with 20 bases between. From germline, CDR1 is SGHAT and CDR2 FQNNGV. This CDR3 is CASSARPGYGDNEQFF. In DNA, the CDR3 is TGTGCCAGCAGTGCACGGCCGGGGTACGGGGACAATGAGCAGTTCTTC.

J is TRBJ1-1 and V is TRBV2, with D perhaps TRBD1 (6 bases). Trimming took off 8 bases at V and 1 base at J, with 11 bases between the two ends. Germline V lookup: CDR1 SNHLY, CDR2 FYNNEI. The CDR3 runs 13 residues. CDR3 nucleotides: TGTGCCAGCCGGGGGCAATCGAACACTGAAGCTTTCTTT. Residues: CASRGQSNTEAFF. Full variable domain (remainder filled in from reference TRBV2 and TRBJ1-1): EPEVTQTPSHQVTQMGQEVILRCVPISNHLYFYWYRQILGQKVEFLVSFYNNEISEKSEIFDDQFSVERPDGSNFTLKIRSTKLEDSAMYFCASRGQSNTEAFFGQGTRLTVV.

The chain couples TRBV7-9 to TRBJ2-3; 8 bases agree with TRBD1. The V gene end was trimmed by 5 bases and the J gene end by 1 base; junction bases not matched to a gene: 8. Germline V gives CDR1 SEHNR, CDR2 FQNEAQ (reference sequence). The CDR3 is 16 residues long. CDR3: CASSGRTGSGTDTQYF. The CDR3 nucleotides read TGTGCCAGCAGCGGCCGGACAGGGAGTGGCACAGATACGCAGTATTTT. The whole variable domain, remainder taken from reference TRBV7-9 and TRBJ2-3, is DTGVSQNPRHKITKRGQNVTFRCDPISEHNRLYWYRQTLGQGPEFLTYFQNEAQLEKSRLLSDRFSAERPKGSFSTLEIQRTEQGDSAMYLCASSGRTGSGTDTQYFGPGTRLTVL.

DNA for the CDR3: TGTGCCATCAGTGAGCGAGTCGGCACAGATACGCAGTATTTT. Protein: CAISERVGTDTQYF. The V and J genes are TRBV10-3 and TRBJ2-3; D remains unclear. Trimming removed 2 bases from V and 1 base from J, with 7 bases in between. The V gene's germline CDR1 is ENHRY and CDR2 SYGVKD. The CDR3 is 14 residues long.

The J gene is TRBJ2-3, the V gene TRBV6-5; D is unclear. This CDR3 region has 14 residues. V dropped 3 bases and J dropped 5 bases, with 12 bases sitting between them. Germline assignment: CDR1 MNHEY and CDR2 SVGAGI. In DNA, the CDR3 is TGTGCCAGCAGTTATGAGGACCGCGGAGATACGCAGTATTTT. It specifies CASSYEDRGDTQYF.

The J gene is TRBJ2-1, the V gene TRBV5-6; D may be TRBD2 (5 bases). CDR3 length: 15 residues. Trimming removed 1 base at V and 0 bases at J, with 8 bases between. Germline assignment: CDR1 SGHDT and CDR2 YYEEEE. The CDR3 bases are TGTGCCAGCAGCTTGTTAGGGAGCTCCTACAATGAGCAGTTCTTC. Its protein product is CASSLLGSSYNEQFF.

A word on this clone: Other nucleotide sequences from this sample produce the same CDR3. The rearrangement uses TRBV5-1 and TRBJ2-1, with D hard to call. The V and J ends lost 0 bases and 7 bases respectively, with 11 bases between them. This CDR3 spans 14 amino acids. From germline, CDR1 is SGHRS and CDR2 YFSETQ. CDR3: CASSLAGRLNEQFF. Here the CDR3 DNA reads TGCGCCAGCAGCTTGGCCGGCCGCTTGAATGAGCAGTTCTTC.

This rearrangement joins TRBV6-5 to TRBJ2-5, with TRBD1 matching over 7 bases. Germline CDR1 MNHEY, CDR2 SVGAGI. CDR3 length: 13 residues. The junction had 8 bases not matched to a gene; V was cut back by 8 bases and J by 5 bases. CDR3 nucleotides: TGTGCCAGCGGGCCACAGGGGCGGGAGACCCAGTACTTC. As protein: CASGPQGRETQYF.